These 21 T cell receptor beta chains share one sample of origin, sequenced in a study of molecular identifiers for immune sequencing clone quantification. A single record per CDR3 protein comes from TCRdb applying MiXCR to the PCR reads. The sample has fewer than 350,000 distinct CDR3 sequences, roughly 24% seen once. The sample consisted of naive CD8+ T cells from blood, with Jurkat cell RNA spiked in. Subset noted: FACS-sorted CD8+CD4-CCR7+CD45RA+ naive T cells. The source of these receptors is a human donor in good health. Some libraries in this study had Jurkat cell RNA spiked in.

On this clonotype: A read error may account for a junction end that differs from germline. The genes are TRBV5-6 and TRBJ2-6; D perhaps matches TRBD2 (6 bases). Germline lookup yields CDR1 SGHDT and CDR2 YYEEEE. This CDR3 spans 19 amino acids. CDR3 sequence reads: CASSLWRRGGISGAYVLTF. In nucleotides, the CDR3 is TGTGCCAGCAGCTTGTGGAGGAGGGGCGGGATTTCTGGGGCCTACGTCCTGACTTTC.

A note on this clonotype: One base away lies a much larger clone, so this may be a sequencing read error. The chain is built from TRBV5-1 and TRBJ2-1, with a possible D match to TRBD2 (5 bases). CDR1 and CDR2 from the germline V gene are SGHRS and YFSETQ. This CDR3 region has 15 residues. The CDR3 loop reads CASTLTAVSYNERFF. The CDR3, as DNA: TGCGCCAGCACCCTCACAGCGGTATCCTACAATGAGCGGTTCTTC.

This clonotype has a count of ten or more. The gene calls are TRBV5-4 and TRBJ1-4; 9 nucleotides match TRBD1. Losses at the gene ends were 4 bases for V and 11 bases for J; bases not matched to a gene: 18. The CDR3 runs 17 residues. Per the germline V gene, CDR1 is SGHNT and CDR2 is YYREEE (reference sequence). The DNA for the CDR3 is TGTGCCAGCAGCCCCGAGGGGACAGGGCTTGACGTAGGGAAACTGTTTTTT. This translates into CASSPEGTGLDVGKLFF.

As to this clonotype: A much larger clone lies one base from this, so it may be a read error. The chain is built from TRBV13 and TRBJ1-1; tentatively, D is TRBD1 (5 bases). CDR1 and CDR2 from the germline V gene are PRHDT and FYEKMQ (reference sequence). This CDR3 has 16 amino acids. The CDR3 DNA follows: TGTGCCAGCAGCTTAGCCGCGACAGCAGGCAACACTGAAACTTTCTTT. This codes for CASSLAATAGNTETFF.

The rearrangement links TRBV29-1 to TRBJ2-7; D is perhaps TRBD1 (6 bases). V was clipped by 4 bases and J by 0 bases, with 10 bases between them. In germline, CDR1 is SQVTM, CDR2 ANQGSEA. This CDR3 has 13 residues. The CDR3 nucleotides read TGCAGCGTTGGGACAGACAACTCCTACGAGCAGTACTTC. Translated, it gives CSVGTDNSYEQYF.

About this clonotype itself: This may arise from a read error, as a much more abundant clone is one base away. CDR3 sequence: CATGRGVREQYF. The CDR3 DNA is TGTGCCACCGGTCGGGGGGTGAGGGAGCAGTACTTC. V and J are TRBV27 and TRBJ2-7, with 7 bases identical to TRBD2. CDR1 MNHEY and CDR2 SMNVEV come from the germline V gene (reference sequence). V dropped 10 bases and J dropped 7; count of bases not matched to a gene: 10. The CDR3 is made up of 12 amino acids.

Worth noting for this clonotype: With a much larger clone just one base away, this may be a read error. V gene TRBV4-3 combines with J gene TRBJ1-5, with D perhaps TRBD1 (5 bases). The germline CDR1 and CDR2 sequences are LGHNA and YSLEER. With 3 bases removed from V and 7 bases from J, the gap between germline ends came to 16 bases. This CDR3 spans 15 amino acids. CDR3: CASSHFVGGGQPQHF. The DNA of the CDR3 is TGCGCCAGCAGCCACTTCGTGGGGGGTGGGCAGCCCCAGCATTTT.

The J gene is TRBJ2-7, the V gene TRBV7-9, with D tentatively TRBD1 (6 bases). The germline V gene has CDR1 SEHNR and CDR2 FQNEAQ (reference sequence). V was clipped by 4 bases and J by 0 bases, with 13 bases between them. The CDR3 has 15 residues. CDR3 in DNA: TGTGCCAGCAGCTCGACAGGCGCCCTCTCCTACGAGCAGTACTTC. Its translation is CASSSTGALSYEQYF.

This clonotype has a count of ten or more. V gene TRBV27 combines with J gene TRBJ1-5, with 7 bases identical to TRBD1. CDR3 length: 17 residues. Germline loops: CDR1 MNHEY, CDR2 SMNVEV (reference sequence). With V trimmed by 1 base and J by 0 bases, 6 bases remained unmatched. This CDR3 reads CASSLLSPGGSNQPQHF. The CDR3 DNA sequence: TGTGCCAGCAGTTTATTGAGTCCAGGGGGTAGCAATCAGCCCCAGCATTTT.

The chain links TRBV20-1 to TRBJ2-3; 8 positions match TRBD2. J was trimmed by 4 bases and V by 3 bases; bases with no gene match: 15. Germline CDR1 is DFQATT and CDR2 is SNEGSKA (reference sequence). The CDR3 totals 17 residues. The CDR3 sequence: CSARIPGGPNLADTQYF. In nucleotides, the CDR3 is TGCAGTGCTAGGATCCCGGGAGGGCCTAATTTAGCAGATACGCAGTATTTT.

As to this clonotype: It is likely a read error, because the conserved phenylalanine at the end of the CDR3 is missing. The rearrangement links TRBV19 to TRBJ1-1; a weak D match, TRBD1 (6 bases). CDR3 length: 14 amino acids. Germline assignment: CDR1 LNHDA and CDR2 SQIVND (reference sequence). The ends were cut back, 7 bases at V and 0 bases at J, with 12 bases in the middle. Here the CDR3 DNA reads TGTGCCAGTAACCCAGGGGTTGTGAACACTGAAGCTTTCTTA. Protein product: CASNPGVVNTEAFL.

This clonotype was observed a handful of times. The chain combines TRBV20-1 with TRBJ2-7, with TRBD1 identical over 7 bases. Germline values: CDR1 DFQATT, CDR2 SNEGSKA (reference sequence). The junction had 4 bases not matched to a gene; V was cut back by 3 bases and J by 2 bases. The CDR3 runs 13 residues. The CDR3 loop is CSARGDSTYEQYF. The CDR3 bases are TGCAGTGCTAGGGGGGACAGTACCTACGAGCAGTACTTC.

A word on this clonotype: A much larger clone differs from this one at a single base, so this may be a read error. V is TRBV12-3 or TRBV12-4 and J is TRBJ1-5; D is ambiguous. V gave up 3 bases and J gave up 6 bases, with 12 bases separating them. This CDR3 comprises 14 residues. Here the CDR3 DNA reads TGTGCCAGCAGTTTTTCCAGTGGCGGTCAGCCCCAGCATTTT. This codes for CASSFSSGGQPQHF.

This clonotype was seen a few times. The gene calls are TRBV6-5 and TRBJ1-4; perhaps TRBD1 as D (5 bases). Germline V gene sequence: CDR1 MNHEY, CDR2 SVGAGI. V lost 2 bases, J lost 6 bases, and 13 bases lay in between. The CDR3 consists of 15 residues. The CDR3 sequence: CASSYRGRVDEKLFF. CDR3 DNA sequence: TGTGCCAGCAGTTACAGGGGCAGGGTCGATGAAAAACTGTTTTTT.

The chain is built from TRBV6-5 and TRBJ2-7; TRBD1 is a possible D gene (6 bases). This CDR3 is built from 14 residues. The germline CDR1 and CDR2 sequences are MNHEY and SVGAGI. V dropped 5 bases and J dropped 3 bases, with 14 bases sitting between them. CDR3 sequence (DNA): TGTGCCAGCAGTATTGGGACACCGTACTACGAGCAGTACTTC. It encodes CASSIGTPYYEQYF.

This chain uses TRBV6-5 with TRBJ1-4; 8 bases map to TRBD1. The V and J ends lost 5 bases and 8 bases, in that order; junction bases with no gene match: 7. CDR1 is MNHEY, CDR2 SVGAGI, per germline. This CDR3 is built from 14 residues. Here the CDR3 reads CASSNGQGYEKLFF. The CDR3 DNA reads as TGTGCCAGCAGTAACGGACAGGGATACGAAAAACTGTTTTTT.

V and J are TRBV4-3 and TRBJ2-7, with unresolved D. The CDR3 covers 16 residues. V was clipped by 0 bases and J by 2 bases, with 14 bases between them. Germline-derived CDR1 and CDR2 are LGHNA and YSLEER. The CDR3 loop reads CASSQERQFSTYEQYF. DNA for the CDR3: TGCGCCAGCAGCCAAGAACGTCAGTTTTCGACCTACGAGCAGTACTTC.

Comments on this clonotype: A much larger clone sits a single nucleotide away, making a read error possible. The V call is TRBV4-1, the J call TRBJ2-5; TRBD1 matches at 7 bases. CDR1 is MGHRA, CDR2 YSYEKL, per germline. The CDR3 contains 16 residues. CDR3 region: CASSQARDSHQEPQYF. The DNA for the CDR3 is TGCGCCAGCAGCCAAGCTCGGGACAGCCACCAAGAGCCCCAGTACTTC.

This clonotype was seen repeatedly, ten times or more. The chain joins TRBV4-1 to TRBJ2-3; D uncertain. The V and J ends lost 7 bases and 0 bases respectively, with 17 bases between them. Per germline, CDR1 MGHRA and CDR2 YSYEKL. The CDR3 consists of 16 residues. Here the CDR3 DNA reads TGCGCCAGCAAAACCCTACCAGGAACTAGCACAGATACGCAGTATTTT. Amino acids: CASKTLPGTSTDTQYF.

This clonotype appeared many times. This chain links TRBV5-1 with TRBJ1-1; D is undetermined. The CDR3 loop spans 13 amino acids. V shed 0 bases and J shed 1 base, with 4 bases lying between them. Germline assignment: CDR1 SGHRS and CDR2 YFSETQ. Here the CDR3 reads CASSLAENTEAFF. CDR3 DNA sequence: TGCGCCAGCAGCTTGGCGGAGAACACTGAAGCTTTCTTT.

A remark on this clonotype: Given a much more abundant clone one base away, this may be a read error. Lacking the conserved final phenylalanine or tryptophan, this CDR3 likely reflects a read error. The chain recombines TRBV7-2 with TRBJ2-3, with D possibly TRBD1 on 6 matching bases. Trimming took 3 bases from V and 3 from J, leaving 13 bases between them. Germline CDR1 reads SGHTA; CDR2 reads FQGNSA. The CDR3 sequence is 15 residues long. The CDR3 reads CASSFWGQVTDTQYL. The CDR3 coding sequence is TGTGCCAGCAGCTTTTGGGGACAAGTGACAGATACGCAGTATCTT.